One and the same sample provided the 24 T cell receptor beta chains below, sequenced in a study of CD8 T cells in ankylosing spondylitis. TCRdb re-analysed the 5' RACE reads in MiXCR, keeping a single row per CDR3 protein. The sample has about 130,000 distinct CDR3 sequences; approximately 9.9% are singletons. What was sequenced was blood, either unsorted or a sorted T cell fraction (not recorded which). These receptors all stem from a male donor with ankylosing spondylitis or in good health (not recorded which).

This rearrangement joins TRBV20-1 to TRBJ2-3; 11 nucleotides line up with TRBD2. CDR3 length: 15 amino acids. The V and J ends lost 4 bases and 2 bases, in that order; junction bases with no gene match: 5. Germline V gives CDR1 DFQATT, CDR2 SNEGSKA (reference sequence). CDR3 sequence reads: CSAKGLAEYTDTQYF. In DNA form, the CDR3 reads TGCAGTGCTAAGGGACTAGCGGAATACACAGATACGCAGTATTTT.

The CDR3 DNA reads TGTGCCAGCAGCTCCCCCACTAGTCAGGGGTACAATGAGCAGTTCTTC. Its protein is CASSSPTSQGYNEQFF. This chain links TRBV7-9 with TRBJ2-1; perhaps TRBD1 as D (6 bases). This CDR3 contains 16 residues. The germline V and J ends were trimmed by 4 bases and 4 bases, with 17 bases remaining between them. Germline V lookup: CDR1 SEHNR, CDR2 FQNEAQ (reference sequence).

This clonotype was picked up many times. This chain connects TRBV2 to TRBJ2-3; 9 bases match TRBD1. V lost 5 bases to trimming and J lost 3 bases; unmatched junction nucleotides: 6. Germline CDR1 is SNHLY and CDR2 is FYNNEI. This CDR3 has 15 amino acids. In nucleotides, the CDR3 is TGTGCCAGCAGTTCTAGACAGGGGGGGACAGATACGCAGTATTTT. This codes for CASSSRQGGTDTQYF.

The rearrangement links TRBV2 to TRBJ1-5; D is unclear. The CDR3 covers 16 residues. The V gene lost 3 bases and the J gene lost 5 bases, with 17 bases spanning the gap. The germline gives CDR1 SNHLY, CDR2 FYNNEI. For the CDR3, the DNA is TGTGCCAGCAGTGATCCCGTCCCAGGTTTGGATCAGCCCCAGCATTTT. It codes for CASSDPVPGLDQPQHF.

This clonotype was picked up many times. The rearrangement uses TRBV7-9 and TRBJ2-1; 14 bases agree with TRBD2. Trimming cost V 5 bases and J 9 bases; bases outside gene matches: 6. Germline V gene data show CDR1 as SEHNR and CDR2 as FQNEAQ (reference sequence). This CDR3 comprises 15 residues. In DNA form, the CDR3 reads TGTGCCAGCAGCCCATGGACTAGCGGGAGGAGTGAGCAGTTCTTC. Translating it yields CASSPWTSGRSEQFF.

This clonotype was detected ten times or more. This chain's CDR3 is CASSLDRDYGYTF. Written as DNA, the CDR3 is TGTGCCAGCAGTCTCGACAGGGACTATGGCTACACCTTC. This chain joins TRBV5-6 and TRBJ1-2; 7 bases align to TRBD1. There are 13 residues in the CDR3. J was trimmed by 3 bases and V by 5 bases; bases with no gene match: 4. Germline V gene lookup returns CDR1 SGHDT and CDR2 YYEEEE.

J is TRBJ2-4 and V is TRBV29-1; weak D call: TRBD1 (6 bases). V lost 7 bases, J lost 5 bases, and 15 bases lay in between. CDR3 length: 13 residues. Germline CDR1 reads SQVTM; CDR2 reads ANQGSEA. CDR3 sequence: CSGTAIGQNIQYF. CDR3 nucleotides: TGCAGCGGGACAGCTATTGGCCAAAACATTCAGTACTTC.

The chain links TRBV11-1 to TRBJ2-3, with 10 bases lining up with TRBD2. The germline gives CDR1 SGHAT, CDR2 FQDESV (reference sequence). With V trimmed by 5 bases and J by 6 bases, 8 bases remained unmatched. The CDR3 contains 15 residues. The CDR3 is CASSSGRAVKDTQYF. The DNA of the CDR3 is TGTGCCAGCAGCAGCGGGAGGGCCGTAAAGGATACGCAGTATTTT.

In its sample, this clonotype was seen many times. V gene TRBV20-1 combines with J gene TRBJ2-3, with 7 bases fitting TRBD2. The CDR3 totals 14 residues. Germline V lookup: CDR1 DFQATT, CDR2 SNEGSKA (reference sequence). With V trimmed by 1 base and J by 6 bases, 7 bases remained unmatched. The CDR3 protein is CSARGLAGVDTQYF. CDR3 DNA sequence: TGCAGTGCTAGAGGACTAGCAGGAGTTGATACGCAGTATTTT.

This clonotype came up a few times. The CDR3 bases are TGTGCCAGCAGCCAAGAAGGGATAGGGCCCTCCTACGAGCAGTACTTC. Amino acid sequence: CASSQEGIGPSYEQYF. The chain uses TRBV14 and TRBJ2-7, with D unresolved. This CDR3 is 16 amino acids long. CDR1 is SGHDN, CDR2 FVKESK, per germline. V gave up 0 bases and J gave up 0 bases, with 12 bases separating them.

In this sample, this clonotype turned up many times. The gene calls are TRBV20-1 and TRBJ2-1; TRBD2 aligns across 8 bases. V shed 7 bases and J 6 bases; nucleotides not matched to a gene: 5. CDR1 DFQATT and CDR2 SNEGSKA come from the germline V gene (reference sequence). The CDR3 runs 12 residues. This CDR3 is CSGAGAGNEQFF. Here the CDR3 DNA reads TGCAGTGGAGCGGGAGCGGGCAATGAGCAGTTCTTC.

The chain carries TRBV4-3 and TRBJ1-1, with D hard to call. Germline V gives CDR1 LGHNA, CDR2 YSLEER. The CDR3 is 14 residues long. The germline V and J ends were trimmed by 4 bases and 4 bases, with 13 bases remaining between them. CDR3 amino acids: CASSPGPRGTEAFF. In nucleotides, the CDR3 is TGCGCCAGCAGCCCAGGACCTCGGGGCACTGAAGCTTTCTTT.

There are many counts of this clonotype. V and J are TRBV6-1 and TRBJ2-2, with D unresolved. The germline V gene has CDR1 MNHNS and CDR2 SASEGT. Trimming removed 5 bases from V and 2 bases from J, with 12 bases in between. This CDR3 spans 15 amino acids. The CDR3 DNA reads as TGTGCCAGCAGTACGGTGATTGGAAACACCGGGGAGCTGTTTTTT. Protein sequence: CASSTVIGNTGELFF.

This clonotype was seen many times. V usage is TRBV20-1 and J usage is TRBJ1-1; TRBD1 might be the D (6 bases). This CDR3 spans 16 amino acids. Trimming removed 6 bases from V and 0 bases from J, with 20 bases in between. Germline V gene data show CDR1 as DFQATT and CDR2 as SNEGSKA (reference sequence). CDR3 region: CSAHPMLGTLNTEAFF. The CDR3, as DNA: TGCAGTGCCCACCCAATGCTCGGGACATTGAACACTGAAGCTTTCTTT.

This CDR3 reads CATRGTGSFYNSPLHF. The DNA of the CDR3 is TGTGCCACCAGAGGGACAGGAAGTTTCTATAATTCACCCCTCCACTTT. The chain carries TRBV15 and TRBJ1-6, with 8 bases that match TRBD1. Germline V lookup: CDR1 LNHNV, CDR2 YYDKDF (reference sequence). The V segment lost 6 bases and the J segment 3 bases; nucleotides outside the gene matches: 7. The length of the CDR3 is 16 residues.

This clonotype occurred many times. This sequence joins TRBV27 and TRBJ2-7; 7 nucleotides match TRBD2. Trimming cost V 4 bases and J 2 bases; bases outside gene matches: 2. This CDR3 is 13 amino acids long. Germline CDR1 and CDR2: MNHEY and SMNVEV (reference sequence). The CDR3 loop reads CASSSAGAYEQYF. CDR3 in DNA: TGTGCCAGCAGTTCGGCGGGAGCCTACGAGCAGTACTTC.

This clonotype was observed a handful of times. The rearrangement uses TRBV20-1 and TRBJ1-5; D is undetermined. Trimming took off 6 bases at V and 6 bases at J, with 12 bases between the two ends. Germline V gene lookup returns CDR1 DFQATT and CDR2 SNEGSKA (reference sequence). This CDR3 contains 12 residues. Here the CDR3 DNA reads TGCAGTGCGGGCGGGTCGGGTCAGCCCCAGCATTTT. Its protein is CSAGGSGQPQHF.

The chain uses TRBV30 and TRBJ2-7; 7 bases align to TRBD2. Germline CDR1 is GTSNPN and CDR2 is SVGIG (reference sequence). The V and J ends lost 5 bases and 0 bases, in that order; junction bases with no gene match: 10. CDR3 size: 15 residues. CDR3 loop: CAWVTGTTYSYEQYF. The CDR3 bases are TGTGCCTGGGTAACCGGGACTACTTACTCCTACGAGCAGTACTTC.

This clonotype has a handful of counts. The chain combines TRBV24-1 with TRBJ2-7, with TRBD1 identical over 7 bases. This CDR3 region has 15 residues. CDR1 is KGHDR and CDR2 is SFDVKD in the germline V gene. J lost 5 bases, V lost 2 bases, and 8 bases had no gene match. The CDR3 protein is CATSDSTGLLHEQYF. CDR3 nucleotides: TGTGCCACCAGTGATTCGACAGGGCTTCTACACGAGCAGTACTTC.

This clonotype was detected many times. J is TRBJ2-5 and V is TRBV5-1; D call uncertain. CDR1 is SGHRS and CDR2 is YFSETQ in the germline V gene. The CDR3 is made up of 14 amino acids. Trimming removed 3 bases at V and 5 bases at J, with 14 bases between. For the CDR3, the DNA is TGCGCCAGCAGCTACCCTCAAGGAGATGAGACCCAGTACTTC. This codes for CASSYPQGDETQYF. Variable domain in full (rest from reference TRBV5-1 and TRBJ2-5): KAGVTQTPRYLIKTRGQQVTLSCSPISGHRSVSWYQQTPGQGLQFLFEYFSETQRNKGNFPGRFSGRQFSNSRSEMNVSTLELGDSALYLCASSYPQGDETQYFGPGTRLLVL.

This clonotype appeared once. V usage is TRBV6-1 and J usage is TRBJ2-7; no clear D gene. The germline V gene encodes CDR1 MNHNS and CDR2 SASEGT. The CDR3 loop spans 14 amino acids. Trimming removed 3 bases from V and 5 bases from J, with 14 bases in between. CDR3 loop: CASSETGYLHEQYF. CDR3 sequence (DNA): TGTGCCAGCAGTGAGACCGGGTATCTCCACGAGCAGTACTTC.

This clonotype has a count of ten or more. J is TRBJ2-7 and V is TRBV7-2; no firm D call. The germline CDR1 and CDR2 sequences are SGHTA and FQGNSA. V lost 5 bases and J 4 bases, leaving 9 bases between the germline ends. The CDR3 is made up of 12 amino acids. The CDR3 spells CASSPRKYEQYF. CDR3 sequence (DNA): TGTGCCAGCAGCCCCAGAAAATACGAGCAGTACTTC.

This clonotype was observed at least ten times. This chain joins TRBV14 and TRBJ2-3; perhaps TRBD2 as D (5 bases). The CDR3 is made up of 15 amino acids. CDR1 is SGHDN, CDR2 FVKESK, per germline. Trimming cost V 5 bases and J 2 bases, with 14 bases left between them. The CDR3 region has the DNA TGTGCCAGCAGCTCCTGGACTGCGCCCACAGATACGCAGTATTTT. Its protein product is CASSSWTAPTDTQYF. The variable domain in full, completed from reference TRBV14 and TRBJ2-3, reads EAGVTQFPSHSVIEKGQTVTLRCDPISGHDNLYWYRRVMGKEIKFLLHFVKESKQDESGMPNNRFLAERTGGTYSTLKVQPAELEDSGVYFCASSSWTAPTDTQYFGPGTRLTVL.

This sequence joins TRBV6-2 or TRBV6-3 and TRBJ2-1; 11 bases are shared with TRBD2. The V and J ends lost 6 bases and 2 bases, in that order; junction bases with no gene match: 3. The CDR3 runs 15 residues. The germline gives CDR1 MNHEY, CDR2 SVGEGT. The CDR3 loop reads CASRRLAGTYNEQFF. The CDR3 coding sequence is TGTGCCAGCAGACGACTAGCGGGGACCTACAATGAGCAGTTCTTC.